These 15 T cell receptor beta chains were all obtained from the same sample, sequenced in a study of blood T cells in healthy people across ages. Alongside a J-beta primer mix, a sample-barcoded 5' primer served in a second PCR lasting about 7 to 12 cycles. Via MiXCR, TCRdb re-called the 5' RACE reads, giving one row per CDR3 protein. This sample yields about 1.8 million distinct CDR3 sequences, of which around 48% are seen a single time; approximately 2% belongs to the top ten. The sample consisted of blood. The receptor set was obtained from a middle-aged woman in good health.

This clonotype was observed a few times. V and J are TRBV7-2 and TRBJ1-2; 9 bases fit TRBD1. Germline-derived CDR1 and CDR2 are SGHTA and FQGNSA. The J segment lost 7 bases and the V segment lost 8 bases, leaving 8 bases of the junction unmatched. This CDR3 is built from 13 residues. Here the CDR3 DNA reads TGTGCCAGCCGGCGGACAGGGGAGTCTGGCTACACCTTC. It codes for CASRRTGESGYTF.

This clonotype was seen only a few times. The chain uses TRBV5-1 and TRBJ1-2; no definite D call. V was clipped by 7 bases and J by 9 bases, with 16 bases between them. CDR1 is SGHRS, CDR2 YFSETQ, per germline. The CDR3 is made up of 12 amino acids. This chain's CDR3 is CASADGSMSYTF. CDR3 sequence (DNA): TGCGCCAGCGCGGACGGCTCAATGAGCTACACCTTC.

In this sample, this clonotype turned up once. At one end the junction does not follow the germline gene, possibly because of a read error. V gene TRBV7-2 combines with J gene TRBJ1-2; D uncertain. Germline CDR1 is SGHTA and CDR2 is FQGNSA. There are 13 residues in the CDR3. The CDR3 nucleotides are TGTGCCAGCAGCTTATGCGAGGGTTCTGGCCACACCTTC. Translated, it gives CASSLCEGSGHTF. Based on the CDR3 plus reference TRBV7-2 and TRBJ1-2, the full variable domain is GAGVSQSPSNKVTEKGKDVELRCDPISGHTALYWYRQSLGQGLEFLIYFQGNSAPDKSGLPSDRFSAERTGGSVSTLTIQRTQQEDSAVYLCASSLCEGSGHTFGSGTRLTVV.

The CDR3 nucleotides read TGTGCCAGCAGTTACCACCAGGGACAGGGAGAGCAGTACTTC. Protein: CASSYHQGQGEQYF. The chain combines TRBV6-2 or TRBV6-3 with TRBJ2-4; 9 positions agree with TRBD1. Germline V gives CDR1 MNHEY, CDR2 SVGEGT. This CDR3 spans 14 amino acids. V lost 2 bases and J lost 13; bases outside the gene matches: 9.

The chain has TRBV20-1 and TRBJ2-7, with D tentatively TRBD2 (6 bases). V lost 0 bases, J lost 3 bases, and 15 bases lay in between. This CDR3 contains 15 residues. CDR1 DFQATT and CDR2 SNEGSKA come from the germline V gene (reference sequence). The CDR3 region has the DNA TGCAGTGCTAGAGATTTGCGGGGCGAGGACTACGAGCAGTACTTC. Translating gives CSARDLRGEDYEQYF.

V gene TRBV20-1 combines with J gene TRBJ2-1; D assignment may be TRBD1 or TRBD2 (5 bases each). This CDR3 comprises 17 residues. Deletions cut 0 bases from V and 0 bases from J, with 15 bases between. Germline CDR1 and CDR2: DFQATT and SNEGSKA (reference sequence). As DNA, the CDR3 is TGCAGTGCTAGAGATCAACGGGGCCTTAGCTCCTACAATGAGCAGTTCTTC. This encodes CSARDQRGLSSYNEQFF.

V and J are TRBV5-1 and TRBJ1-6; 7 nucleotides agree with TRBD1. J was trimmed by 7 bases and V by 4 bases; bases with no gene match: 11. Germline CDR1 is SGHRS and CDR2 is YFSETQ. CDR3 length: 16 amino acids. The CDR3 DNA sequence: TGCGCCAGCAGCCCGACAGGGAGGGTGGAGAATTCACCCCTCCACTTT. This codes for CASSPTGRVENSPLHF.

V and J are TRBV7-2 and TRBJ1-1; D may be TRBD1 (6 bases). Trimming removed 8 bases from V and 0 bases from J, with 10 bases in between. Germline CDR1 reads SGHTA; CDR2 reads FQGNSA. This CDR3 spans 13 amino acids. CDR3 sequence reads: CASAGGLNTEAFF. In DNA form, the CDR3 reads TGTGCCAGCGCTGGGGGGCTGAACACTGAAGCTTTCTTT. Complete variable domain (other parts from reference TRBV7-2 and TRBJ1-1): GAGVSQSPSNKVTEKGKDVELRCDPISGHTALYWYRQSLGQGLEFLIYFQGNSAPDKSGLPSDRFSAERTGGSVSTLTIQRTQQEDSAVYLCASAGGLNTEAFFGQGTRLTVV.

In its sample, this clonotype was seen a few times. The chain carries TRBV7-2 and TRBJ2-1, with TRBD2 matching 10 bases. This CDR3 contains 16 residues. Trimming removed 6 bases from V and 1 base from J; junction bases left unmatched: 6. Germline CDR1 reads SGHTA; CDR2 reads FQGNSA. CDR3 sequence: CASSWPSGGSYNEQFF. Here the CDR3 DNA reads TGTGCCAGCAGTTGGCCTAGCGGGGGATCCTACAATGAGCAGTTCTTC.

The CDR3: CASSSPPTGTGAYYEQYF. CDR3 in DNA: TGTGCCAGCAGTTCCCCCCCTACCGGGACAGGGGCGTACTACGAGCAGTACTTC. The rearrangement joins TRBV28 to TRBJ2-4; 10 positions match TRBD1. The DNA end favors TRBJ2-7, so the J call may be wrong. The length of the CDR3 is 18 residues. From germline, CDR1 is MDHEN and CDR2 SYDVKM.

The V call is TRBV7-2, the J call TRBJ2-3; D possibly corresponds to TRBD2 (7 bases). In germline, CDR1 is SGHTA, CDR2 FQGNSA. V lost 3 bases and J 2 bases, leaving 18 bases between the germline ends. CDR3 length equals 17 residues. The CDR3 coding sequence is TGTGCCAGCAGCTTCCACTGGGGGGGCGAGGACACAGATACGCAGTATTTT. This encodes CASSFHWGGEDTDTQYF. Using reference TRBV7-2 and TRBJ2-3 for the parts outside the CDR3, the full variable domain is GAGVSQSPSNKVTEKGKDVELRCDPISGHTALYWYRQSLGQGLEFLIYFQGNSAPDKSGLPSDRFSAERTGGSVSTLTIQRTQQEDSAVYLCASSFHWGGEDTDTQYFGPGTRLTVL.

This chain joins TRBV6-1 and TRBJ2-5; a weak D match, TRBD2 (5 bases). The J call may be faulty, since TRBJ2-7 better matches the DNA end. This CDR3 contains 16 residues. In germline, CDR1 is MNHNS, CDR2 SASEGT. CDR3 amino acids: CASSELFGVLPYEQYF. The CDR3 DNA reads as TGTGCCAGCAGTGAACTGTTCGGGGTGTTACCCTACGAGCAGTACTTC.

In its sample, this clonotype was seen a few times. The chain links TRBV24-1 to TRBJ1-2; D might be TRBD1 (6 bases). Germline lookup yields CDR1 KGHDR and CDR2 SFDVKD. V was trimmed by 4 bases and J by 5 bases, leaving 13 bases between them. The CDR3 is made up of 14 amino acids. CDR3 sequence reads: CATSDLTTGYGYTF. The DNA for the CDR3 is TGTGCCACCAGTGACTTAACCACAGGGTATGGCTACACCTTC.

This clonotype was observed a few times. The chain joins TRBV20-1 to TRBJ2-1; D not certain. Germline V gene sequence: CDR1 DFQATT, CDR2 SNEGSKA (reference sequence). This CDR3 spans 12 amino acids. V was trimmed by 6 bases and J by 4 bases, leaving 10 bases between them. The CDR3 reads CSAPGQYNEQFF. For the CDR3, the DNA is TGCAGTGCCCCTGGGCAGTACAATGAGCAGTTCTTC.

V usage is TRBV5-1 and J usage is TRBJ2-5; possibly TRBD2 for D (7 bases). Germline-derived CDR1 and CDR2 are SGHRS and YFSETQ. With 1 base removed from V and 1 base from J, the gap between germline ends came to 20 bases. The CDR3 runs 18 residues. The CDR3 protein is CASSLIPGGQGGQETQYF. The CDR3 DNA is TGCGCCAGCAGCTTGATCCCCGGGGGGCAAGGAGGCCAAGAGACCCAGTACTTC.